This T cell receptor beta chain derives from a study of CD8 T cells in ankylosing spondylitis. Whole-study findings and limits: The authors reported significant enrichment of disease-linked clones in matched ankylosing spondylitis synovial fluid. A motif in TCR beta, a set of roughly eight highly homologous variants, appeared characteristic of ankylosing spondylitis blood. As for the disease-linked clones, they showed a CD8+ phenotype and occurred at relatively low frequencies in peripheral blood.

On this clonotype: The target antigen is unknown.

Trimming stripped 5 bases from V and 0 bases from J, with 14 bases between. The germline gives CDR1 DFQATT, CDR2 SNEGSKA (reference sequence). This CDR3 spans 15 amino acids. Using its own MiXCR run on the 5' RACE reads, TCRdb lists one record per CDR3 protein. The sample carries some 140,000 distinct CDR3 sequences, roughly 7.7% recorded once. Input material: synovial fluid, either unsorted or a sorted T cell fraction (not recorded which). The TCR was taken from a male donor with ankylosing spondylitis. This chain links TRBV20-1 with TRBJ1-5, with D tentatively TRBD1 (5 bases). CDR3 protein: CSAPEPTGSNQPQHF. The DNA for the CDR3 is TGCAGTGCTCCAGAACCTACAGGTAGCAATCAGCCCCAGCATTTT.